The 6 T cell receptor beta chains presented below share a single source sample, sequenced in a study of T cell responses to AZD1222 COVID-19 vaccine (dated by TCRdb to the early 2020s). Library construction relied on the immunoSEQ multiplex PCR assay. The source is immuneACCESS, and TCRdb retained only in-frame sequences with V and J called. Part of the clones is not carried over; for the studies checked, unresolved V genes explain less than half of this, and the remainder is unexplained. Recorded for this sample are approximately 110,000 clones; around 88% of them occurred a single time. Approximately 6.9% of the sample goes to the ten largest clones. The sample's time point label, decoded: about 28 days (+/-7) after the second vaccine dose. The source was peripheral blood, collected 28 days after the second AZD1222 dose. The receptors here all came from an adult who received the AZD1222 COVID-19 vaccine.

This rearrangement joins TRBV4-2 to TRBJ1-6; no reliable D call. CDR1 is LGHNA, CDR2 YNFKEQ, per germline. V was clipped by 0 bases and J by 0 bases, with 9 bases between them. The CDR3 has 17 residues. CDR3: CASSQEGGVSYNSPLHF. The CDR3 nucleotides read TGTGCCAGCAGCCAAGAAGGTGGGGTCTCCTATAATTCACCCCTCCACTTT.

The chain carries TRBV19 and TRBJ2-3; the match to TRBD1 covers 7 bases. Per germline, CDR1 LNHDA and CDR2 SQIVND (reference sequence). This CDR3 has 14 residues. J was trimmed by 0 bases and V by 6 bases; bases with no gene match: 3. The CDR3 here is CASSKGASTDTQYF. In nucleotides, the CDR3 is TGTGCCAGTAGCAAGGGGGCTAGCACAGATACGCAGTATTTT.

In regard to this clone: In the same sample, other DNA sequences code for this CDR3. The chain is built from TRBV18 and TRBJ1-5, with D tentatively TRBD1 (6 bases). V lost 0 bases and J lost 7, with 10 bases in between. The CDR3 has 14 amino acids. In germline, CDR1 is KGHSH, CDR2 LQKENI. The CDR3 nucleotides are TGTGCCAGCTCACCACCAGGGGGGGAGCAGCCCCAGCATTTT. Translated, it gives CASSPPGGEQPQHF.

A few counts support this clone. V usage is TRBV29-1 and J usage is TRBJ1-2; D may be TRBD1 (5 bases). CDR3 length equals 13 residues. The V gene lost 6 bases and the J gene lost 8 bases, with 19 bases spanning the gap. Per germline, CDR1 SQVTM and CDR2 ANQGSEA. The CDR3: CSVTVGTTEGYTF. The CDR3 region has the DNA TGCAGCGTGACCGTAGGGACCACGGAGGGCTACACCTTC.

The chain employs TRBV7-9 and TRBJ2-1; tentatively, D is TRBD1 (6 bases). With 5 bases removed from V and 8 bases from J, the gap between germline ends came to 19 bases. The CDR3 is 15 amino acids. Germline-derived CDR1 and CDR2 are SEHNR and FQNEAQ (reference sequence). DNA for the CDR3: TGTGCCAGCAGCCAGAGGGTATCAGGGGCCCATGAGCAGTTCTTC. It translates to CASSQRVSGAHEQFF.

The chain joins TRBV7-8 to TRBJ2-7; D ambiguous. The germline CDR1 and CDR2 sequences are SGHVS and FQNEAQ. The CDR3 runs to 13 residues. The V and J ends lost 5 bases and 3 bases respectively, with 11 bases between them. The CDR3 nucleotides are TGTGCCAGCAGCCCTCGTTATGGCTACGAGCAGTACTTC. This sequence encodes CASSPRYGYEQYF. Filled out from reference TRBV7-8 and TRBJ2-7, the complete variable domain reads GAGVSQSPRYKVAKRGQDVALRCDPISGHVSLFWYQQALGQGPEFLTYFQNEAQLDKSGLPSDRFFAERPEGSVSTLKIQRTQQEDSAVYLCASSPRYGYEQYFGPGTRLTVT.